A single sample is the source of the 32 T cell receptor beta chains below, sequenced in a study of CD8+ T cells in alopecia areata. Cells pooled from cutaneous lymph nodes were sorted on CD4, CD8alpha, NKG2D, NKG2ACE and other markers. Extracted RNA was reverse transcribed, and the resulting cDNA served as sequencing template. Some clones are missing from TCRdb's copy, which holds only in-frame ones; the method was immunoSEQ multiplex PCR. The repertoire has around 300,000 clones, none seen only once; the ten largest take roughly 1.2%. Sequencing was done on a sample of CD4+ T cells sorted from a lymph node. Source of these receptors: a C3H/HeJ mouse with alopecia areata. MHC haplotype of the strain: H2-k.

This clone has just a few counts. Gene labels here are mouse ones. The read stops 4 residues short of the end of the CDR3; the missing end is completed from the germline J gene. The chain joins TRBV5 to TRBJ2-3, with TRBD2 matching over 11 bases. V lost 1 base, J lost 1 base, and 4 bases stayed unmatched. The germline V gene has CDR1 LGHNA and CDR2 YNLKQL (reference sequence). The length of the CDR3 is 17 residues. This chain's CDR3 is CASSQGDWGRRAETLYF. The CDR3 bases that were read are TGTGCCAGCAGCCAAGGGGACTGGGGGCGGCGTGCAGAA.

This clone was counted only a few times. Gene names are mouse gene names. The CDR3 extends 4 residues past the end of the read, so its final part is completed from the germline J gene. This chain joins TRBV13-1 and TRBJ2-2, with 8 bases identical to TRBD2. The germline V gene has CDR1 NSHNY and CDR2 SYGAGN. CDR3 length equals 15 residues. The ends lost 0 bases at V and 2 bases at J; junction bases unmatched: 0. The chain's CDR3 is CASSDGDWNTGQLYF. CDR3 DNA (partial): TGTGCCAGCAGTGATGGGGACTGGAACACCGGG.

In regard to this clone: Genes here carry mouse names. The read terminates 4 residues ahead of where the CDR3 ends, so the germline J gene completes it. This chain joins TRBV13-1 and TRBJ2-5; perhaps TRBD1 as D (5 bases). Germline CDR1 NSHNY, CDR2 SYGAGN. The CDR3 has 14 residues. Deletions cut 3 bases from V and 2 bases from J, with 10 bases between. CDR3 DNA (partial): TGTGCCAGCAGTGCAGGGCGCGGCCAAGAC. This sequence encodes CASSAGRGQD. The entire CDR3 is CASSAGRGQDTQYF.

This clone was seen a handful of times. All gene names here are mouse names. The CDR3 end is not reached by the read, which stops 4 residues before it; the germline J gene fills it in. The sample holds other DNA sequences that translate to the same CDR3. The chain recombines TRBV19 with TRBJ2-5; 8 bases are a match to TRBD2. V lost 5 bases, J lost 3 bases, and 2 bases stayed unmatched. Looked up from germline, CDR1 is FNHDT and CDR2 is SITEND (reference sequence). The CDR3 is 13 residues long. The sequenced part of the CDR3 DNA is TGTGCCAGCAGCCGGACTGGGCAAGAC. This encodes CASSRTGQD. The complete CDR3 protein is CASSRTGQDTQYF.

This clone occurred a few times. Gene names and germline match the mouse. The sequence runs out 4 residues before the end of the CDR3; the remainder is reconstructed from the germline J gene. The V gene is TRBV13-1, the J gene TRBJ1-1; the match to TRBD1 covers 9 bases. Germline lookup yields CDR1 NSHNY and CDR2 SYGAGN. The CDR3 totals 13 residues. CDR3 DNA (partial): TGTGCCAGCAGTGGGACAGGGGTGACA. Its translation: CASSGTGVT. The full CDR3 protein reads CASSGTGVTEVFF.

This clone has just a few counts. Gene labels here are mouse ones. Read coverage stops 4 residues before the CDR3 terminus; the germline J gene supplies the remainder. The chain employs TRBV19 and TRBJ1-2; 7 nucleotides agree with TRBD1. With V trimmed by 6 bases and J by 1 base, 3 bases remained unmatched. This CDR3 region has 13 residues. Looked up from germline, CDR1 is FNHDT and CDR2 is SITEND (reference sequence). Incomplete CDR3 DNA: TGTGCCAGCACCCGACAGGGAAACTCC. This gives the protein CASTRQGNS. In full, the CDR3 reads CASTRQGNSDYTF. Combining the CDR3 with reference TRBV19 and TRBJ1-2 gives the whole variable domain GGIITQTPKFLIGQEGQKLTLKCQQNFNHDTMYWYRQDSGKGLRLIYYSITENDLQKGDLSEGYDASREKKSSFSLTVTSAQKNEMAVFLCASTRQGNSDYTFGSGTRLLVI.

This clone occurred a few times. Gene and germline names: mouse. CDR3 DNA, as far as it was read: TGTGCCAGCAGCCTACAGGGGAAGAGTGCAGAA. This sequence encodes CASSLQGKSAE. The entire CDR3 protein reads CASSLQGKSAETLYF. This chain uses TRBV5 with TRBJ2-3, with 7 bases identical to TRBD1. From the germline J gene comes the end of the CDR3, since the read stops 4 residues before it. There are 15 residues in the CDR3. Unmatched junction bases numbered 4, after V lost 4 bases and J lost 0 bases. In germline, CDR1 is LGHNA, CDR2 YNLKQL (reference sequence).

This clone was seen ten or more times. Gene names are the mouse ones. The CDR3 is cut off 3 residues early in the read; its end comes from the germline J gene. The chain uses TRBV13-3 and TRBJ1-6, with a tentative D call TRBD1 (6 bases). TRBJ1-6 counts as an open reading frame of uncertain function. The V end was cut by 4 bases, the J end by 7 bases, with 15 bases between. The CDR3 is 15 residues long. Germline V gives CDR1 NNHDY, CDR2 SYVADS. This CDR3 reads CASSYTGRGNSPLYF. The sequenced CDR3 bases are TGTGCCAGCAGTTACACAGGGAGAGGGAATTCGCCC.

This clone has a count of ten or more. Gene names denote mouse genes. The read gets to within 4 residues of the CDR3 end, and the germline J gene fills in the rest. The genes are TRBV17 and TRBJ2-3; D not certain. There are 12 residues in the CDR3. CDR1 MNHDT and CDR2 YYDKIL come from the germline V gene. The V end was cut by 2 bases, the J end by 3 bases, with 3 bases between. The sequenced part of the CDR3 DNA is TGTGCTAGCAGTAGACAAGCAGAA. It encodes CASSRQAE. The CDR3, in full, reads CASSRQAETLYF. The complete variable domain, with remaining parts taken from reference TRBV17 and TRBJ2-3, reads DTTVKQNPRYKLARVGKPVNLICSQTMNHDTMYWYQKKPNQAPKLLLFYYDKILNREADTFEKFQSSRPNNSFCSLYIGSAGLEYSAMYLCASSRQAETLYFGSGTRLTVL.

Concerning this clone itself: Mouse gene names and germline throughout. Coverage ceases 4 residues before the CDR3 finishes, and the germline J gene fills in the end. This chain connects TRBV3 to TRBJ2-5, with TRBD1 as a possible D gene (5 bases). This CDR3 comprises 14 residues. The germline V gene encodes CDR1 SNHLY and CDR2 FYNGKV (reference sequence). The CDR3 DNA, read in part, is TGTGCCAGCAGCTTATCGCCAGGGAGGGAC. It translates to CASSLSPGRD. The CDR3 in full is CASSLSPGRDTQYF.

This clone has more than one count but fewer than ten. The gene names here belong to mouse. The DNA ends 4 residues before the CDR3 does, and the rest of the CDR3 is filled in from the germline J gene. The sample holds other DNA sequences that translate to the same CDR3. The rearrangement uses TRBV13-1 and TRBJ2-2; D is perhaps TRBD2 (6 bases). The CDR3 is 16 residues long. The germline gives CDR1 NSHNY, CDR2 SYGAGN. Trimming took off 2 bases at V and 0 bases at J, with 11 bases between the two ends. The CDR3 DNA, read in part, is TGTGCCAGCAGTGACGGTCGGACTGCAAACACCGGG. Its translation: CASSDGRTANTG. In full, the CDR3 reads CASSDGRTANTGQLYF.

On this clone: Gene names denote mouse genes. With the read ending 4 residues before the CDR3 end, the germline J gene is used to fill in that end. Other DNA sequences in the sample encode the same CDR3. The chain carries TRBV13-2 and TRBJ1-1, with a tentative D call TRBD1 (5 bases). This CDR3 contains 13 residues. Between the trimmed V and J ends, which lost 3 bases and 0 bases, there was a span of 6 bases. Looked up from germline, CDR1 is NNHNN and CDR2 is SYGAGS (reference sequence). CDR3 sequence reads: CASGGQPNTEVFF. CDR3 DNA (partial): TGTGCCAGCGGTGGACAGCCAAACACA.

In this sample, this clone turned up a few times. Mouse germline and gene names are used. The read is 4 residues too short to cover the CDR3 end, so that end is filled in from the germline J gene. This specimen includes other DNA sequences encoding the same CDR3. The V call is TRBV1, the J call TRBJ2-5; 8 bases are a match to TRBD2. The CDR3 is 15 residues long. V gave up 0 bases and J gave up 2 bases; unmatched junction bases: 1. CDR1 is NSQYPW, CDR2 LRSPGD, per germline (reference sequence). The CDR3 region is CTCSADTGGQDTQYF. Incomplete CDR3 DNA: TGCACCTGCAGTGCAGATACTGGGGGCCAAGAC.

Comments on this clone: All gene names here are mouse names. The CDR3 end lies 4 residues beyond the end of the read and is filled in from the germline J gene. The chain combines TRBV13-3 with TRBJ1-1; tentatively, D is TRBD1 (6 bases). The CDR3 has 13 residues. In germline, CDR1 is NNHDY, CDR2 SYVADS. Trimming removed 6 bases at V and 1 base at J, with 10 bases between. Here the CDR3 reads CASTPGQNTEVFF. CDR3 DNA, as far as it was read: TGTGCCAGCACCCCGGGACAAAACACA.

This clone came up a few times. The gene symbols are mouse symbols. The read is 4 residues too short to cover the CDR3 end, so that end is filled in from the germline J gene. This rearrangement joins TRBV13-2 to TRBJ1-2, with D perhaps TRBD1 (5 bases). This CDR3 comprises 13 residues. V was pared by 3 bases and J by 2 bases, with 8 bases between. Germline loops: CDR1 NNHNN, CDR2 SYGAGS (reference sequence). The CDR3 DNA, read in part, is TGTGCCAGCGGTGGGCGACAGAACTCC. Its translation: CASGGRQNS. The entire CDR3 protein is CASGGRQNSDYTF.

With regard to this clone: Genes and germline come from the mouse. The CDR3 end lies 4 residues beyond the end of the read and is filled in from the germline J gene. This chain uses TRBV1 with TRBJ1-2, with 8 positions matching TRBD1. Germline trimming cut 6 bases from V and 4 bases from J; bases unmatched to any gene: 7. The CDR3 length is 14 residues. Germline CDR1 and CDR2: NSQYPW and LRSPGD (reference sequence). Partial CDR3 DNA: TGCACCTGCAGCGGGCCTACAGGGGGCTCC. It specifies CTCSGPTGGS. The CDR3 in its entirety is CTCSGPTGGSDYTF.

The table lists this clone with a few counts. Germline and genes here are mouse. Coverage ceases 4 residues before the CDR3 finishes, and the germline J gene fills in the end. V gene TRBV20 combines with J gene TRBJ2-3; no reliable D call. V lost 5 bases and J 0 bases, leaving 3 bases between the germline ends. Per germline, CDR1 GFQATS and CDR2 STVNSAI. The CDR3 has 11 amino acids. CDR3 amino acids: CGASSAETLYF. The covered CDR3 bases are TGTGGTGCTTCTAGTGCAGAA.

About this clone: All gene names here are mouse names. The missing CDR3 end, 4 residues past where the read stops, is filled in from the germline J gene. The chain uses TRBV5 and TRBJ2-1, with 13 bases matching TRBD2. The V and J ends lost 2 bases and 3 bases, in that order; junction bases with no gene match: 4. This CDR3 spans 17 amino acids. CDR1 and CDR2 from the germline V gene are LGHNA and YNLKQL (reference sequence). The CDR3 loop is CASSQIRDWGGYAEQFF. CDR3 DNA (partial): TGTGCCAGCAGCCAAATCCGGGACTGGGGGGGCTATGCT.

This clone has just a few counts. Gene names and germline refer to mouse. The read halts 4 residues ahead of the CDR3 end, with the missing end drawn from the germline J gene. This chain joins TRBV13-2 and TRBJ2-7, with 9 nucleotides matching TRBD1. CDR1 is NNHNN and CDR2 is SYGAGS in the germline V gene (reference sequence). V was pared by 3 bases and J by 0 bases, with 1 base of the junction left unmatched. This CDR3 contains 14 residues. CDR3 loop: CASGGDRDSYEQYF. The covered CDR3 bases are TGTGCCAGCGGTGGGGACAGGGACTCCTAT.

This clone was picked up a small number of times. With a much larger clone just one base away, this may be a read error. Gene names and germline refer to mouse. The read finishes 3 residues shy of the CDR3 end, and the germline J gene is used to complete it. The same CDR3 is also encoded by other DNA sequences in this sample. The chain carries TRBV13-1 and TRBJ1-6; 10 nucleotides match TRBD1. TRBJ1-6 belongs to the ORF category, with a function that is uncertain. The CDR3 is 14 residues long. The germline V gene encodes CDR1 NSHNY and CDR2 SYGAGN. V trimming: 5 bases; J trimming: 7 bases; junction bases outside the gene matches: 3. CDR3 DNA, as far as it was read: TGTGCCAGCAGCGACAGGGGGCGGAATTCGCCC. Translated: CASSDRGRNSP. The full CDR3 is CASSDRGRNSPLYF.

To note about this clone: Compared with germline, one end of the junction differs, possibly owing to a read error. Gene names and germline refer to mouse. The CDR3 sequence: CASGDLPGGGNTGQLYF. The sequenced part of the CDR3 DNA is TGTGCCAGCGGTGATCTCCCTGGGGGGGGAAACACCGGG. V gene TRBV13-1 combines with J gene TRBJ2-2; 9 bases fit TRBD2. The read falls 4 residues short of the CDR3 end, and the missing part is taken from the germline J gene. Germline lookup yields CDR1 NSHNY and CDR2 SYGAGN. The CDR3 extends over 17 amino acids.

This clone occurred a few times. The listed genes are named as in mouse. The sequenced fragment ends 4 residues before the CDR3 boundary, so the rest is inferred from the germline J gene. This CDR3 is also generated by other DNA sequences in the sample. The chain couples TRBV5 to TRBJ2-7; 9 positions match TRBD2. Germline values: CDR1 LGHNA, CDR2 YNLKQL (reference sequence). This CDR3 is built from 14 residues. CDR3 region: CASSPLGGAYEQYF. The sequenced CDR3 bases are TGTGCCAGCAGCCCCCTTGGGGGGGCTTAT.

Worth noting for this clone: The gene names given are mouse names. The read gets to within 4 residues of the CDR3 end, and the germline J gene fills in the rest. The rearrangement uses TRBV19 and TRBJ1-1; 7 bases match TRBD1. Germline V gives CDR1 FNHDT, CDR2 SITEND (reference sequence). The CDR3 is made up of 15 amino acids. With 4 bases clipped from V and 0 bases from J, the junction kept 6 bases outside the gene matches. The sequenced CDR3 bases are TGTGCCAGCAGTTCACCCGGGACAGCAAACACA. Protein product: CASSSPGTANT. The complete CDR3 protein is CASSSPGTANTEVFF.

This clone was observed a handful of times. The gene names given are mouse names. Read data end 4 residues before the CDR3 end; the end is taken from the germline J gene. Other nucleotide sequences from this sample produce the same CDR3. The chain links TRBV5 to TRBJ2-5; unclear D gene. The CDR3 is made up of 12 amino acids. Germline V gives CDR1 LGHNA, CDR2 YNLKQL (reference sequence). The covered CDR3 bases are TGTGCCAGCAGCCAAGTCAGGGAC. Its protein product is CASSQVRD. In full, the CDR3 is CASSQVRDTQYF.

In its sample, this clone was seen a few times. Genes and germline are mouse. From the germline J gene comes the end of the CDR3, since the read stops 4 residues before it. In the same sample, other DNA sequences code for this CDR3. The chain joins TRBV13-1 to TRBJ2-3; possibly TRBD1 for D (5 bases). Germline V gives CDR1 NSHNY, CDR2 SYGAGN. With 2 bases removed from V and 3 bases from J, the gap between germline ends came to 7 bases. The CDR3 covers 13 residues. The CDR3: CASSDPGAETLYF. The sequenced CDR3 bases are TGTGCCAGCAGTGACCCAGGGGCAGAA.

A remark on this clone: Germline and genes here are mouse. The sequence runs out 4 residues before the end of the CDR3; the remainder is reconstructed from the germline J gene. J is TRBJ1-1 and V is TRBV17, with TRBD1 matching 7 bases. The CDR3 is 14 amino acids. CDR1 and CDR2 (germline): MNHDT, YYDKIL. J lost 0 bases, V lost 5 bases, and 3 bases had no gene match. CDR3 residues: CASSPDRANTEVFF. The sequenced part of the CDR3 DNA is TGTGCTAGCAGTCCCGACAGGGCAAACACA.

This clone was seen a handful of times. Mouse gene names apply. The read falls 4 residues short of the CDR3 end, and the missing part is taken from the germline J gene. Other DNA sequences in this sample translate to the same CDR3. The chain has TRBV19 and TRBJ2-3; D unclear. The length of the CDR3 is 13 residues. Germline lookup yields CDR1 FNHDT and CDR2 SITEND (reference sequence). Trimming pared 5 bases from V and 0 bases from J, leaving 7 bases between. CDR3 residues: CASSPSSAETLYF. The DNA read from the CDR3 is TGTGCCAGCAGCCCCTCTAGTGCAGAA. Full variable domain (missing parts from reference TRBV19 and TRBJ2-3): GGIITQTPKFLIGQEGQKLTLKCQQNFNHDTMYWYRQDSGKGLRLIYYSITENDLQKGDLSEGYDASREKKSSFSLTVTSAQKNEMAVFLCASSPSSAETLYFGSGTRLTVL.

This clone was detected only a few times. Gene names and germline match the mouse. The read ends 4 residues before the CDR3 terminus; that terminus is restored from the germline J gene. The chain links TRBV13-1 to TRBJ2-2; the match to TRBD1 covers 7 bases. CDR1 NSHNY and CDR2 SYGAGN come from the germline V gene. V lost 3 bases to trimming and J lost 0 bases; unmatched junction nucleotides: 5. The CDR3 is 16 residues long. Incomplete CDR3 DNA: TGTGCCAGCAGTGTGACCGGGACAGCAAACACCGGG. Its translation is CASSVTGTANTG. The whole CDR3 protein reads CASSVTGTANTGQLYF.

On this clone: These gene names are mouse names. The CDR3 sequence: CASSPLLGGNAEQFF. CDR3 DNA, as far as it was read: TGTGCCAGCAGTCCCTTACTGGGGGGTAATGCT. This chain links TRBV13-3 with TRBJ2-1, with 9 positions matching TRBD2. The CDR3 extends 4 residues past the end of the read, so its final part is completed from the germline J gene. Germline V gene lookup returns CDR1 NNHDY and CDR2 SYVADS. V lost 4 bases and J lost 5; bases outside the gene matches: 7. The CDR3 extends over 15 amino acids.

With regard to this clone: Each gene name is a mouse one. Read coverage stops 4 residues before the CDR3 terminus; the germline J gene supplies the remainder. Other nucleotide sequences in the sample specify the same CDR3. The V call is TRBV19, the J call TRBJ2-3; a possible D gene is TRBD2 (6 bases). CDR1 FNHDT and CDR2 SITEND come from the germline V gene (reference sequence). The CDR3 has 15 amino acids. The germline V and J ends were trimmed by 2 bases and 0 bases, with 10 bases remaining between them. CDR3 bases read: TGTGCCAGCAGTATGCCGGGGGGTAGTGCAGAA. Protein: CASSMPGGSAE. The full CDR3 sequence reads CASSMPGGSAETLYF.

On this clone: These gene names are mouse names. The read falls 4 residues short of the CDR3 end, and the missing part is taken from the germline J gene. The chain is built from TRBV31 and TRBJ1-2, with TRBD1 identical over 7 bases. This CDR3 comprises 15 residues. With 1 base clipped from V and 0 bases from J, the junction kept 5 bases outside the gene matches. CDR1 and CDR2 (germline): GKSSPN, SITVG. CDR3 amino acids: CAWSPPGQPNSDYTF. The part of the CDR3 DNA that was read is TGTGCCTGGAGTCCCCCGGGACAGCCAAACTCC.

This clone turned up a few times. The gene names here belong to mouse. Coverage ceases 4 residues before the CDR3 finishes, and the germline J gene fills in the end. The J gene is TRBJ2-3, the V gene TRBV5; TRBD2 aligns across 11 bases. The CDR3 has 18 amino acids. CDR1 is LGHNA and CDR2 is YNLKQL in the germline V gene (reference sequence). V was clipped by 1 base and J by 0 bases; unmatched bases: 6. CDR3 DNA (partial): TGTGCCAGCAGCCAAGTCCCGGGACTGGGGGTTAGTGCAGAA. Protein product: CASSQVPGLGVSAE. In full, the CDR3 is CASSQVPGLGVSAETLYF.